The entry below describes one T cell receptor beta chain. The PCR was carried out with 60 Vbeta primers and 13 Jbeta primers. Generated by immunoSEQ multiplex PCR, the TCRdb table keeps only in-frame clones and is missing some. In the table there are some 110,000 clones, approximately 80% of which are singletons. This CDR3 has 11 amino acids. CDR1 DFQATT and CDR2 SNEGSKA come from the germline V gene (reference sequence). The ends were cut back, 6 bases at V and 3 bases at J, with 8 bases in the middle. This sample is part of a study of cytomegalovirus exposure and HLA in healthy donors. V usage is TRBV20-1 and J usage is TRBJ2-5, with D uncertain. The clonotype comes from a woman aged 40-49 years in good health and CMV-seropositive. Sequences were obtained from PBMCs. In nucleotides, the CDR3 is TGCAGTGCAGAAGAGGAAGAGACCCAGTACTTC. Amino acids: CSAEEEETQYF.